These 26 T cell receptor beta chains were sequenced from one sample in a study of siplizumab effects on memory and regulatory T cells (dated by TCRdb to between 2019 and 2020). Library prep was done by the immunoSEQ multiplex PCR assay. This is the immuneACCESS table as TCRdb keeps it, with only in-frame sequences that have V and J called. A part of the clones is gone; compared with another copy, unresolved V genes explain less than half, and the rest is unexplained. The sample table records 70,000 or so clones; less than 95% of these occur just once. Approximately 30% of the sample is taken by the ten largest. Sequenced: CD8+ T cells sorted from blood. Every receptor here comes from a human donor in good health.

The chain recombines TRBV11-3 with TRBJ2-7; D gene uncertain. The germline V gene has CDR1 SGHNT and CDR2 YENEEA. V shed 5 bases and J shed 6 bases, with 14 bases lying between them. The CDR3 covers 13 residues. The DNA for the CDR3 is TGTGCCAGCAGCCTACTCCGTTCATCCGAGCAGTACTTC. This sequence encodes CASSLLRSSEQYF.

This clone was found a few times. The rearrangement uses TRBV2 and TRBJ2-1; D ambiguous. This CDR3 comprises 14 residues. The V end was cut by 4 bases, the J end by 0 bases, with 7 bases between. CDR1 and CDR2 from the germline V gene are SNHLY and FYNNEI. Written as DNA, the CDR3 is TGTGCCAGCAGTGCGGATAGCTCCTACAATGAGCAGTTCTTC. Translating it yields CASSADSSYNEQFF.

The chain recombines TRBV14 with TRBJ1-2; tentative D call: TRBD1 (5 bases). CDR1 and CDR2 (germline): SGHDN, FVKESK. This CDR3 is 14 amino acids long. Trimming removed 1 base from V and 1 base from J, with 7 bases in between. The chain's CDR3 is CASSQAGFNYGYTF. In DNA form, the CDR3 reads TGTGCCAGCAGCCAAGCAGGGTTTAACTATGGCTACACCTTC. The full variable domain, its missing parts supplied by reference TRBV14 and TRBJ1-2, is EAGVTQFPSHSVIEKGQTVTLRCDPISGHDNLYWYRRVMGKEIKFLLHFVKESKQDESGMPNNRFLAERTGGTYSTLKVQPAELEDSGVYFCASSQAGFNYGYTFGSGTRLTVV.

The gene calls are TRBV11-2 and TRBJ1-2; TRBD1 aligns across 8 bases. From germline, CDR1 is SGHAT and CDR2 FQNNGV. This CDR3 has 14 residues. The J segment lost 3 bases and the V segment lost 5 bases, leaving 5 bases of the junction unmatched. CDR3 DNA: TGTGCCAGCAGCCTAGCAGGGGGCGACTATGGCTACACCTTC. Translated: CASSLAGGDYGYTF.

The rearrangement uses TRBV6-5 and TRBJ2-3; D is undetermined. CDR1 is MNHEY, CDR2 SVGAGI, per germline. Trimming removed 8 bases from V and 5 bases from J, with 14 bases in between. The CDR3 length is 13 residues. The CDR3 loop is CASGPNSGDTQYF. The CDR3 bases are TGTGCCAGCGGGCCCAACTCGGGAGATACGCAGTATTTT.

The CDR3 sequence is CASSQPGLGYGYTF. CDR3 sequence (DNA): TGCGCCAGCAGCCAACCCGGATTAGGCTATGGCTACACCTTC. The chain uses TRBV4-1 and TRBJ1-2; D call uncertain. Trimming left V 2 bases short and J 4 bases short, with 11 bases between. Germline assignment: CDR1 MGHRA and CDR2 YSYEKL. This CDR3 is built from 14 residues.

The V gene is TRBV11-2, the J gene TRBJ2-2, with D uncertain. The germline V gene encodes CDR1 SGHAT and CDR2 FQNNGV. CDR3 size: 14 residues. The V and J ends lost 3 bases and 5 bases respectively, with 10 bases between them. The CDR3 region is CASSLEFFTGELFF. The CDR3 nucleotides are TGTGCCAGCAGCTTGGAATTTTTTACCGGGGAGCTGTTTTTT. The whole variable domain, filled in from reference TRBV11-2 and TRBJ2-2, reads EAGVAQSPRYKIIEKRQSVAFWCNPISGHATLYWYQQILGQGPKLLIQFQNNGVVDDSQLPKDRFSAERLKGVDSTLKIQPAKLEDSAVYLCASSLEFFTGELFFGEGSRLTVL.

This chain uses TRBV9 with TRBJ2-1; TRBD2 matches at 8 bases. With V trimmed by 0 bases and J by 7 bases, 3 bases remained unmatched. The V gene's germline CDR1 is SGDLS and CDR2 YYNGEE. This CDR3 comprises 14 residues. CDR3 sequence reads: CASSVVVAGNEQFF. The CDR3 DNA is TGTGCCAGCAGCGTAGTGGTAGCGGGGAATGAGCAGTTCTTC.

The chain joins TRBV7-7 to TRBJ2-7; TRBD2 agrees at 13 bases. Trimming cost V 6 bases and J 3 bases; bases outside gene matches: 11. The V gene's germline CDR1 is SSHAT and CDR2 FNYEAQ (reference sequence). The CDR3 has 17 residues. This chain's CDR3 is CASSELPGLAGYYEQYF. For the CDR3, the DNA is TGTGCCAGCAGTGAACTTCCGGGACTAGCGGGATACTACGAGCAGTACTTC.

This chain connects TRBV7-6 to TRBJ1-5; maybe TRBD1 (5 bases). V was cut by 5 bases and J by 4 bases, with 18 bases left in between. This CDR3 contains 16 residues. CDR1 is SGHVS and CDR2 is FNYEAQ in the germline V gene. The CDR3 DNA follows: TGTGCCAGCAGCCTATATGCCGGGACGGTGAATCAGCCCCAGCATTTT. It encodes CASSLYAGTVNQPQHF.

The chain combines TRBV13 with TRBJ1-1; D not resolved. Per the germline V gene, CDR1 is PRHDT and CDR2 is FYEKMQ (reference sequence). Deletions cut 3 bases from V and 0 bases from J, with 8 bases between. This CDR3 is 14 amino acids long. CDR3 coding DNA: TGTGCCAGCAGCTTGGGCAGTCTGAACACTGAAGCTTTCTTT. Translation: CASSLGSLNTEAFF.

J is TRBJ2-2 and V is TRBV7-6; TRBD2 agrees at 14 bases. V dropped 5 bases and J dropped 6; count of bases not matched to a gene: 11. The CDR3 loop spans 18 amino acids. Germline V gives CDR1 SGHVS, CDR2 FNYEAQ. CDR3 sequence (DNA): TGTGCCAGCAGCCCGGGGACTAGCGGGAGAGGTCTGGCCGGGGAGCTGTTTTTT. This translates into CASSPGTSGRGLAGELFF.

The chain is built from TRBV15 and TRBJ1-2, with D unresolved. V dropped 0 bases and J dropped 2 bases, with 10 bases sitting between them. From germline, CDR1 is LNHNV and CDR2 YYDKDF (reference sequence). The CDR3 extends over 15 amino acids. The DNA of the CDR3 is TGTGCCACCAGCAGAGATGAGCGAATGAACTATGGCTACACCTTC. This translates into CATSRDERMNYGYTF.

The genes are TRBV7-9 and TRBJ1-1; possible D gene TRBD1, 5 bases. Germline V CDR1 and CDR2: SEHNR, FQNEAQ (reference sequence). V lost 1 base and J lost 0, with 12 bases in between. The CDR3 consists of 16 residues. In DNA form, the CDR3 reads TGTGCCAGCAGCTTAGAGGCAGGGAATTTGAACACTGAAGCTTTCTTT. It yields the protein CASSLEAGNLNTEAFF.

The CDR3 region is CASSMGQPQETQYF. CDR3 in DNA: TGTGCCAGCAGTATGGGACAGCCCCAAGAGACCCAGTACTTC. The V call is TRBV6-5, the J call TRBJ2-5, with 7 bases lining up with TRBD1. CDR3 length: 14 amino acids. The junction had 4 bases not matched to a gene; V was cut back by 5 bases and J by 1 base. CDR1 is MNHEY, CDR2 SVGAGI, per germline.

Only one count was recorded for this clone. The rearrangement uses TRBV18 and TRBJ2-3; TRBD2 is a possible D gene (6 bases). The V and J ends lost 3 bases and 6 bases respectively, with 16 bases between them. The germline CDR1 and CDR2 sequences are KGHSH and LQKENI. There are 15 residues in the CDR3. The CDR3 protein is CASSPRDERADTQYF. The CDR3 DNA reads TGTGCCAGCTCACCGAGAGATGAGCGGGCGGATACGCAGTATTTT.

The V and J genes are TRBV27 and TRBJ1-5; D not certain. Germline loops: CDR1 MNHEY, CDR2 SMNVEV (reference sequence). The V end was cut by 2 bases, the J end by 6 bases, with 8 bases between. The CDR3 is 13 residues long. DNA for the CDR3: TGTGCCAGCAGTTTAATAGGTTTTCAGCCCCAGCATTTT. Translated, it gives CASSLIGFQPQHF.

V is TRBV6-6 and J is TRBJ1-2, with 9 bases matching TRBD1. V shed 6 bases, J shed 4 bases, and the junction held 3 bases outside the gene matches. Germline CDR1 and CDR2: MNHNY and SVGAGI (reference sequence). This CDR3 spans 13 amino acids. CDR3 sequence (DNA): TGTGCCAGCAGGGGGGGACAGGGCTATGGCTACACCTTC. Translated, it gives CASRGGQGYGYTF.

The V call is TRBV7-9, the J call TRBJ2-7; perhaps TRBD1 as D (6 bases). Trimming removed 5 bases from V and 4 bases from J, with 15 bases in between. Looked up from germline, CDR1 is SEHNR and CDR2 is FQNEAQ (reference sequence). The CDR3 runs to 14 residues. CDR3 sequence: CASSGRDNSYEQYF. CDR3 DNA: TGTGCCAGCAGCGGACGGGACAATAGTTACGAGCAGTACTTC.

This chain connects TRBV2 to TRBJ2-7; 10 nucleotides align to TRBD2. Germline values: CDR1 SNHLY, CDR2 FYNNEI. CDR3 size: 16 residues. V was clipped by 6 bases and J by 2 bases; unmatched bases: 10. The CDR3 region is CASRTGTGTSAYEQYF. DNA for the CDR3: TGTGCCAGCAGGACAGGAACCGGGACTAGCGCCTACGAGCAGTACTTC.

CDR3 protein: CASSLSPDTGELFF. CDR3 nucleotides: TGTGCCAGCAGCTTATCTCCGGACACCGGGGAGCTGTTTTTT. This rearrangement joins TRBV7-9 to TRBJ2-2, with D uncertain. Germline V gene data show CDR1 as SEHNR and CDR2 as FQNEAQ (reference sequence). The CDR3 has 14 amino acids. The germline V and J ends were trimmed by 2 bases and 3 bases, with 7 bases remaining between them.

This chain joins TRBV7-9 and TRBJ2-4; 10 nucleotides align to TRBD1. The V gene's germline CDR1 is SEHNR and CDR2 FQNEAQ (reference sequence). Trimming took 2 bases from V and 2 from J; bases not matched to a gene: 6. This CDR3 region has 17 residues. In DNA form, the CDR3 reads TGTGCCAGCAGCTTAACACGGGACAGGGGACCCAAAAACATTCAGTACTTC. Translating it yields CASSLTRDRGPKNIQYF.

V gene TRBV2 combines with J gene TRBJ2-1; D is possibly TRBD2 (6 bases). Germline CDR1 SNHLY, CDR2 FYNNEI. The CDR3 is 14 residues long. Between the trimmed V and J ends, which lost 7 bases and 0 bases, there was a span of 10 bases. This chain's CDR3 is CASMGLSSYNEQFF. The CDR3, as DNA: TGTGCCAGCATGGGACTGAGCTCCTACAATGAGCAGTTCTTC.

J is TRBJ2-2 and V is TRBV19, with a tentative D call TRBD2 (5 bases). Germline values: CDR1 LNHDA, CDR2 SQIVND (reference sequence). Trimming removed 7 bases from V and 4 bases from J, with 16 bases in between. CDR3 length equals 15 residues. CDR3 sequence reads: CASIREGIRTGELFF. CDR3 coding DNA: TGTGCCAGTATTAGAGAGGGAATACGCACCGGGGAGCTGTTTTTT.

The chain is built from TRBV5-1 and TRBJ2-7; D is unresolved. Trimming pared 3 bases from V and 2 bases from J, leaving 9 bases between. Germline V gene sequence: CDR1 SGHRS, CDR2 YFSETQ. The CDR3 runs to 13 residues. CDR3 nucleotide sequence: TGCGCCAGCAGCTACTCAGGAGCCTACGAGCAGTACTTC. It codes for CASSYSGAYEQYF.

V is TRBV4-1 and J is TRBJ2-7; TRBD1 agrees at 11 bases. CDR1 and CDR2 from the germline V gene are MGHRA and YSYEKL. CDR3 length equals 15 residues. Trimming at V came to 3 bases and at J to 2 bases, leaving 3 bases not matched to a gene. CDR3 DNA sequence: TGCGCCAGCAGCCAGGGACAGGGGGGCACCTACGAGCAGTACTTC. Translation gives CASSQGQGGTYEQYF.